The sequence of this T cell receptor (beta chain) was determined in a study of control samples from healthy donors and cancer patients (dated by TCRdb to about 2020). As concerns this clone: Its antigen is unknown. Per-nucleotide qualities are absent, and no much larger clonotype sits a single base away.

The library was produced with the immunoSEQ multiplex PCR assay. The clones in this table, taken by TCRdb from immuneACCESS, are in-frame only. Not every clone is retained; where verified, under half of the shortfall comes from an unresolved V gene, and the cause of the rest is unknown. The sample profile shows about 77,000 clones; about 92% of them were found once. Together, the top ten hold about 5.6% of the sample. A distance of 9 bases separates the germline ends of V and J, which lose 3 bases and 1 base respectively. Sequences SNHLY (CDR1) and FYNNEI (CDR2) are obtained from the germline V gene. The CDR3 contains 14 residues, cysteine and phenylalanine counted. The only DNA kept is the CDR3, 42 bases in frame from the first base.

Recombination joined TRBV2 with TRBJ1-1, and the D gene may be TRBD1, 5 bases matching. Sequencing was performed on blood. The receptor comes from a woman aged 55 to 70 in good health. The DNA is TGTGCCAGCAGTGACAGGGTCGGGAACACTGAAGCTTTCTTT. The encoded protein is CASSDRVGNTEAFF.